The clone carrying this T cell receptor beta chain was picked up a small number of times. Its antigen is undetermined. A second about 7 to 12 cycle PCR used barcoded and J-beta primers. A tag from a template-switch adaptor with 12 random nucleotides marked each cDNA molecule. From the 5' RACE reads, TCRdb called clonotypes with MiXCR, one entry per CDR3 protein. This sample has roughly 900,000 distinct CDR3 sequences, with 29% found just once. These data come from a study of blood T cells in healthy people across ages. Study-level points and caveats: A roughly linear age-dependent decrease characterized TCR beta diversity per million T cells.

Trimming removed 5 bases from V and 3 bases from J, with 11 bases in between. The CDR3 runs 15 residues. Germline loops: CDR1 MNHEY, CDR2 SMNVEV (reference sequence). Sequenced: blood. The chain employs TRBV27 and TRBJ1-6; TRBD1 might be the D (6 bases). This clonotype was obtained from a woman older than 75 in good health. The CDR3 protein is CASSPDRSYNSPLHF. The CDR3 DNA follows: TGTGCCAGCAGTCCGGACAGAAGCTATAATTCACCCCTCCACTTT.